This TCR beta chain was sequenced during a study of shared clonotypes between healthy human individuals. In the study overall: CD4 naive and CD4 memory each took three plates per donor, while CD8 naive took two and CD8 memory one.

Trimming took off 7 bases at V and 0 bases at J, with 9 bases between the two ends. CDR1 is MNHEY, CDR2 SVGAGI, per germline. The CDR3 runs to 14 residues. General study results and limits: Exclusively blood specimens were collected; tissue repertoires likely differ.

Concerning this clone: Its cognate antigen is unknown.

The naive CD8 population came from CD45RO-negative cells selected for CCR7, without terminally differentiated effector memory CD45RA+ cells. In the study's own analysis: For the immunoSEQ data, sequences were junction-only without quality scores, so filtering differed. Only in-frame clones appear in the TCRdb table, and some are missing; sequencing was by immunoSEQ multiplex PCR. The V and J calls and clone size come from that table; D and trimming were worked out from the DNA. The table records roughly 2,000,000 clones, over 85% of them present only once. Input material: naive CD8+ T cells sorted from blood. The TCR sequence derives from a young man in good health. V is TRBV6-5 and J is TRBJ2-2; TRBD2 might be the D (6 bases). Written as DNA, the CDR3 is TGTGCCAGCATGTTAGCGGCGAACACCGGGGAGCTGTTTTTT. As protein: CASMLAANTGELFF.